The clone carrying this T cell receptor (beta chain) was observed a few times. Its antigen is unknown. The record originates from a study of beta chain features in type 1 diabetes. Whole-study findings and limits: When cDNA is sequenced, cells with high TCR expression could be over-represented. The study found moderately but significantly shorter TCRB CDR3s in all four CD4+ subsets of Type 1 diabetes patients.

Sequenced material consisted of expressed TCRB transcripts (all of the isolated RNA was reverse transcribed). The repertoire was sequenced with immunoSEQ multiplex PCR; TCRdb's copy has only in-frame clones and lacks some. The sample holds roughly 100,000 clones, over 25% seen once. With V trimmed by 2 bases and J by 5 bases, 11 bases remained unmatched. The length of the CDR3 is 16 residues. From germline, CDR1 is MNHEY and CDR2 SVGAGI. V and J are TRBV6-5 and TRBJ2-7; 8 bases match TRBD1. This clonotype was sampled from a woman between 18 and 29 years old with type 1 diabetes. Sequencing was performed on central memory CD4+ T cells from blood. The CDR3 reads CASSYAPWDRTNEQYF. CDR3 bases: TGTGCCAGCAGTTACGCGCCTTGGGACAGGACTAACGAGCAGTACTTC.